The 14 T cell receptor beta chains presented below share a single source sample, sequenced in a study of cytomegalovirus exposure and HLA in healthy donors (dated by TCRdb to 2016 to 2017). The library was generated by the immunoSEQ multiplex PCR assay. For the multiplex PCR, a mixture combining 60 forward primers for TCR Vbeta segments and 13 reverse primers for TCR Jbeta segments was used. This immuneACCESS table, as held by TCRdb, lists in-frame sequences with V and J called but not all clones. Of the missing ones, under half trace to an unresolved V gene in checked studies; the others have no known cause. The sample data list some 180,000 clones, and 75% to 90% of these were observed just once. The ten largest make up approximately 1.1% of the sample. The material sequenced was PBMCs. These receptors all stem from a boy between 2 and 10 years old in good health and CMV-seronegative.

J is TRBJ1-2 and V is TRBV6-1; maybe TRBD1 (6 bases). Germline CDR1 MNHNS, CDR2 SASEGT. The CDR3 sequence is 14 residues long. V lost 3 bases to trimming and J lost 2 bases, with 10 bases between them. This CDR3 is CASSDYGQNYGYTF. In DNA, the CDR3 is TGTGCCAGCAGTGACTACGGACAGAACTATGGCTACACCTTC.

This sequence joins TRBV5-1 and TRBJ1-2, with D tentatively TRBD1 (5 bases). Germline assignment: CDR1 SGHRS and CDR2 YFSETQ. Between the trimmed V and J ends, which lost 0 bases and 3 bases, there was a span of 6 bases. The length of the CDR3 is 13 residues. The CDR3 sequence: CASSLGGDYGYTF. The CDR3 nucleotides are TGCGCCAGCAGCTTGGGGGGGGACTATGGCTACACCTTC.

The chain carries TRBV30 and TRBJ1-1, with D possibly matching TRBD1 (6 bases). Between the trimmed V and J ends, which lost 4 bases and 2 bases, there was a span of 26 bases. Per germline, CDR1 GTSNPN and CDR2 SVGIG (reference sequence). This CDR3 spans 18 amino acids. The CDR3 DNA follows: TGTGCCTGGATCACCCGCTCTGCGACAGGCGGATTAAACACTGAAGCTTTCTTT. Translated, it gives CAWITRSATGGLNTEAFF.

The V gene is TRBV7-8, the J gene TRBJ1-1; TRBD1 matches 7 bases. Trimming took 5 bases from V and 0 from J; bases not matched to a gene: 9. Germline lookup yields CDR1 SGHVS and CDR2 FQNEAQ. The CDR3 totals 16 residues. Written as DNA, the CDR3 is TGTGCCAGCAGCCTCCTTCTGAGGGGGCTGAACACTGAAGCTTTCTTT. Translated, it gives CASSLLLRGLNTEAFF. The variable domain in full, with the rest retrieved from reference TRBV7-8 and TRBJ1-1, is GAGVSQSPRYKVAKRGQDVALRCDPISGHVSLFWYQQALGQGPEFLTYFQNEAQLDKSGLPSDRFFAERPEGSVSTLKIQRTQQEDSAVYLCASSLLLRGLNTEAFFGQGTRLTVV.

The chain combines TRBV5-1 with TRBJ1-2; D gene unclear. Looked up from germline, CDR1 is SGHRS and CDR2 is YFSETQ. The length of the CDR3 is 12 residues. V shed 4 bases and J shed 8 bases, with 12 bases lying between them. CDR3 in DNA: TGCGCCAGCAGCGAGGGCCCAGGAGGCTACACCTTC. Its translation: CASSEGPGGYTF.

The CDR3, as DNA: TGTGCCAGCAGCGACACCCGAAATCAGCCCCAGCATTTT. It codes for CASSDTRNQPQHF. The chain carries TRBV6-1 and TRBJ1-5; D is unclear. The CDR3 extends over 13 amino acids. Trimming took off 6 bases at V and 4 bases at J, with 10 bases between the two ends. Per germline, CDR1 MNHNS and CDR2 SASEGT.

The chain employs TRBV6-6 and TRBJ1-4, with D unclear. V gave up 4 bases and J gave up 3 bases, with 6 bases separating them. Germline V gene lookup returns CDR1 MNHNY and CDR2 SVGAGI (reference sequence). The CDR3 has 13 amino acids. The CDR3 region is CASSSRANEKLFF. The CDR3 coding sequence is TGTGCCAGCAGTTCGCGGGCTAATGAAAAACTGTTTTTT.

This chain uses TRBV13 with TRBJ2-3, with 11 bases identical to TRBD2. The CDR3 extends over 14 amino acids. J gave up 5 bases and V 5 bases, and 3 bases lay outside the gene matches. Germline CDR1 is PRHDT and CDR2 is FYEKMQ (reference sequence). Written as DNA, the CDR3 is TGTGCCAGCAGCGCACTAGCGGGGGAAGATACGCAGTATTTT. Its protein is CASSALAGEDTQYF.

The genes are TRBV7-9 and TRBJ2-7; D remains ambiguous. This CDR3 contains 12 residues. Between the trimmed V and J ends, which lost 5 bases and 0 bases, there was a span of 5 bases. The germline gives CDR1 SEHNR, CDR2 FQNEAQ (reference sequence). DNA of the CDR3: TGTGCCAGCAGCGCAGGCTCCTACGAGCAGTACTTC. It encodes CASSAGSYEQYF.

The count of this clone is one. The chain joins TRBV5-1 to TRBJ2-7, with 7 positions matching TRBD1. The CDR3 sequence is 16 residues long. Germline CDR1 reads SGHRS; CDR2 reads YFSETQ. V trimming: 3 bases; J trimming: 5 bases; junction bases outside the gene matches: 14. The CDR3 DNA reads TGCGCCAGCAGCTCCGGAATACAGGGGATCGGCCACGAGCAGTACTTC. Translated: CASSSGIQGIGHEQYF.

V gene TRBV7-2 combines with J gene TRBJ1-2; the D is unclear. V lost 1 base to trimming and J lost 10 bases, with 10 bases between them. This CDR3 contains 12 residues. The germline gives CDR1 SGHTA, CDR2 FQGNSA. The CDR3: CASSLGFRNYTF. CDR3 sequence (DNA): TGTGCCAGCAGCTTAGGGTTCAGGAACTACACCTTC. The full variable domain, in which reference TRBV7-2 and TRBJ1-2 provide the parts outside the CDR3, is GAGVSQSPSNKVTEKGKDVELRCDPISGHTALYWYRQSLGQGLEFLIYFQGNSAPDKSGLPSDRFSAERTGGSVSTLTIQRTQQEDSAVYLCASSLGFRNYTFGSGTRLTVV.

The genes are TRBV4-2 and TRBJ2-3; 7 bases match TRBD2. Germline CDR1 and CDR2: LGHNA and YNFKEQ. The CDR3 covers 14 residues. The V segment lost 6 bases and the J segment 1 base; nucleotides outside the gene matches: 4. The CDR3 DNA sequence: TGTGCCAGCAGGATAAGCGGGGGCACAGATACGCAGTATTTT. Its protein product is CASRISGGTDTQYF.

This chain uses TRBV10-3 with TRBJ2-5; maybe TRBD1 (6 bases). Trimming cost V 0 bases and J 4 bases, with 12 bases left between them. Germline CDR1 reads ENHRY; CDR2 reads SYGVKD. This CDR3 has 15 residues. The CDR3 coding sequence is TGTGCCATCAGTGAGTCCAGGGGAGTTCCAGAGACCCAGTACTTC. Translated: CAISESRGVPETQYF.

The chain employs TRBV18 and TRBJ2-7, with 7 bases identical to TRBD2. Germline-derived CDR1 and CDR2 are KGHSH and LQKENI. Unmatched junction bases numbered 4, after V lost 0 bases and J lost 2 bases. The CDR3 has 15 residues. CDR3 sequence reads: CASSPPTSAAYEQYF. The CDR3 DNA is TGTGCCAGCTCACCACCAACTAGCGCAGCCTACGAGCAGTACTTC.